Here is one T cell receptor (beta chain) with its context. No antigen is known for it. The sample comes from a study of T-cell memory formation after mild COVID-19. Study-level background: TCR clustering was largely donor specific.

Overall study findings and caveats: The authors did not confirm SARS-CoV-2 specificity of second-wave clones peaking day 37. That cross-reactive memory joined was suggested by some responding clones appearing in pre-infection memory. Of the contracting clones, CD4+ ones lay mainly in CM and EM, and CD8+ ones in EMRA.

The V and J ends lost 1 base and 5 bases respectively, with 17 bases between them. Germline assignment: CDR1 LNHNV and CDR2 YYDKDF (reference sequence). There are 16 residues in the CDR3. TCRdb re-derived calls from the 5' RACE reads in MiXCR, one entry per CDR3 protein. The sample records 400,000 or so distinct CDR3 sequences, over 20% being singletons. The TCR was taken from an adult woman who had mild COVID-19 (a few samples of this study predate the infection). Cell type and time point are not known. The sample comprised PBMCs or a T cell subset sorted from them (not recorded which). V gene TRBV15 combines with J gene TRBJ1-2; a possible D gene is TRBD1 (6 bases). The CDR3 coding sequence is TGTGCCACCAGCAGAGGACCCGGACAGTTAGAGTATGGCTACACCTTC. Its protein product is CATSRGPGQLEYGYTF.